The 13 T cell receptor beta chains in this list originate from one sample, sequenced in a study of control samples from healthy donors and cancer patients. The assay was immunoSEQ multiplex PCR, and TCRdb's table has in-frame clones only and misses some. Of roughly 200,000 clones listed, roughly nine tenths are singletons. Sequenced sample: blood. These receptors came from a man aged 30 to 39 in good health.

This chain joins TRBV10-3 and TRBJ1-1; 12 nucleotides agree with TRBD1. Germline CDR1 ENHRY, CDR2 SYGVKD. Unmatched junction bases numbered 16, after V lost 4 bases and J lost 1 base. The CDR3 is made up of 20 amino acids. CDR3 amino acids: CAISGNPPTGTGGTNTEAFF. As DNA, the CDR3 is TGTGCCATCAGTGGAAACCCACCCACCGGGACAGGGGGCACGAACACTGAAGCTTTCTTT.

The J gene is TRBJ2-5, the V gene TRBV19; TRBD1 aligns across 8 bases. Germline V gene data show CDR1 as LNHDA and CDR2 as SQIVND (reference sequence). The CDR3 totals 15 residues. Trimming cost V 10 bases and J 2 bases; bases outside gene matches: 12. The CDR3: CATRPRTGRQETQYF. In DNA form, the CDR3 reads TGTGCCACAAGACCACGGACAGGGAGGCAAGAGACCCAGTACTTC.

This clone appeared a single time. The chain links TRBV19 to TRBJ2-3, with 8 bases identical to TRBD1. The CDR3 length is 16 residues. The germline V gene has CDR1 LNHDA and CDR2 SQIVND (reference sequence). Losses at the gene ends were 1 base for V and 4 bases for J; bases not matched to a gene: 7. The CDR3 DNA reads as TGTGCCAGTAGTATAGTCTACAGGGGGGTACCAGATACGCAGTATTTT. Protein product: CASSIVYRGVPDTQYF.

The rearrangement links TRBV12-3 or TRBV12-4 to TRBJ2-3; D is perhaps TRBD2 (7 bases). The CDR3 runs to 13 residues. The V end lost 1 base, the J end lost 9 bases, and 11 bases lay between the germline ends. The CDR3 sequence: CASSLVGGQTQYF. The CDR3 coding sequence is TGTGCCAGCAGTTTAGTGGGGGGGCAGACGCAGTATTTT.

This sequence joins TRBV30 and TRBJ2-6, with D uncertain. V dropped 2 bases and J dropped 0 bases, with 8 bases sitting between them. The germline V gene encodes CDR1 GTSNPN and CDR2 SVGIG (reference sequence). The CDR3 loop spans 15 amino acids. CDR3 nucleotides: TGTGCCTGGAGTACTGAGCGCTCTGGGGCCAACGTCCTGACTTTC. Protein: CAWSTERSGANVLTF.

This chain joins TRBV9 and TRBJ2-3; perhaps D is TRBD1 or TRBD2 (5 bases each). The length of the CDR3 is 14 residues. The germline V gene encodes CDR1 SGDLS and CDR2 YYNGEE. The V end was cut by 2 bases, the J end by 0 bases, with 7 bases between. The CDR3 sequence is CASSVGPSTDTQYF. The CDR3 coding sequence is TGTGCCAGCAGCGTGGGACCGAGCACAGATACGCAGTATTTT.

A single count supports this clone. The chain has TRBV24-1 and TRBJ2-3; 7 nucleotides agree with TRBD2. Germline V gene lookup returns CDR1 KGHDR and CDR2 SFDVKD. Trimming cost V 9 bases and J 6 bases; bases outside gene matches: 5. The length of the CDR3 is 12 residues. CDR3 sequence: CATGGVGDTQYF. CDR3 DNA sequence: TGTGCCACCGGGGGGGTAGGGGATACGCAGTATTTT.

The J gene is TRBJ2-1, the V gene TRBV24-1; 8 bases are shared with TRBD1. There are 17 residues in the CDR3. Germline CDR1 and CDR2: KGHDR and SFDVKD. With 4 bases clipped from V and 2 bases from J, the junction kept 9 bases outside the gene matches. The CDR3, as DNA: TGTGCCACCAGTGAGGCCGACAGGGGTCGGCCCTACAATGAGCAGTTCTTC. This gives the protein CATSEADRGRPYNEQFF.

This chain links TRBV10-3 with TRBJ1-1; D is perhaps TRBD1 (5 bases). The V end was cut by 0 bases, the J end by 3 bases, with 20 bases between. Germline V CDR1 and CDR2: ENHRY, SYGVKD. This CDR3 is 18 amino acids long. The CDR3 region has the DNA TGTGCCATCAGTGAGTCGGCCGGGAGGGGCAGGATGTACACTGAAGCTTTCTTT. Protein product: CAISESAGRGRMYTEAFF.

The CDR3 DNA reads as TGCGCCAGCAGCCAAGATCCCGGGCAGAGGAACACTGAAGCTTTCTTT. Encoded protein: CASSQDPGQRNTEAFF. The chain couples TRBV4-1 to TRBJ1-1; D not certain. There are 16 residues in the CDR3. Trimming removed 0 bases at V and 1 base at J, with 12 bases between. Germline V gives CDR1 MGHRA, CDR2 YSYEKL.

The chain recombines TRBV2 with TRBJ2-7; 10 bases are a match to TRBD2. The V and J ends lost 2 bases and 2 bases, in that order; junction bases with no gene match: 6. The CDR3 is made up of 16 amino acids. Germline loops: CDR1 SNHLY, CDR2 FYNNEI. The CDR3 sequence: CASSESLAGGTYEQYF. For the CDR3, the DNA is TGTGCCAGCAGTGAATCTTTAGCGGGGGGCACCTACGAGCAGTACTTC.

J is TRBJ1-1 and V is TRBV2; maybe TRBD1 (5 bases). CDR1 SNHLY and CDR2 FYNNEI come from the germline V gene. The CDR3 runs to 14 residues. V was shortened by 7 bases and J by 4 bases, with 16 bases between the two germline ends. The CDR3, as DNA: TGTGCCAGCACGCAGGGACGGTTGGGCACTGAAGCTTTCTTT. It translates to CASTQGRLGTEAFF.

The chain has TRBV5-5 and TRBJ2-3; 10 bases are a match to TRBD2. Germline V gene lookup returns CDR1 SGHKS and CDR2 YYEKEE (reference sequence). The ends lost 0 bases at V and 5 bases at J; junction bases unmatched: 6. The CDR3 covers 16 residues. The CDR3 coding sequence is TGTGCCAGCAGCTTGGCCGGATTAGCGGGAGGAGATACGCAGTATTTT. This encodes CASSLAGLAGGDTQYF.